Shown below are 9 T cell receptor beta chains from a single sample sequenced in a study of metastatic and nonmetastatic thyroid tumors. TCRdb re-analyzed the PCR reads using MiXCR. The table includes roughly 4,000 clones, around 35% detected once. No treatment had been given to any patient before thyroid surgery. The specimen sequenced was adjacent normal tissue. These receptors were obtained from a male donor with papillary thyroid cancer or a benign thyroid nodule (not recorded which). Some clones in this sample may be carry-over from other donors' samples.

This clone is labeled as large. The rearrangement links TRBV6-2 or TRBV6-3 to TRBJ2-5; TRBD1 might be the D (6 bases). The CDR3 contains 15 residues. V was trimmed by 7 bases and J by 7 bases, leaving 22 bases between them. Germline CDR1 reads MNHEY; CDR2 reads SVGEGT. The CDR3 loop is CASTLTQGRRGTQYF. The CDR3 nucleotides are TGTGCCAGCACCCTTACCCAGGGGCGCAGGGGGACCCAGTACTTC.

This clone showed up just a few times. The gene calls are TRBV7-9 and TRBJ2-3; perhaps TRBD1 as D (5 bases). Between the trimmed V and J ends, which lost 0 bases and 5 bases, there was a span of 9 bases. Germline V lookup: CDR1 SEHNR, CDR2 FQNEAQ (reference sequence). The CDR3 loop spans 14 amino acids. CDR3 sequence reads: CASSLAQGRDTQYF. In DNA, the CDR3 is TGTGCCAGCAGCTTAGCTCAGGGAAGAGATACGCAGTATTTT.

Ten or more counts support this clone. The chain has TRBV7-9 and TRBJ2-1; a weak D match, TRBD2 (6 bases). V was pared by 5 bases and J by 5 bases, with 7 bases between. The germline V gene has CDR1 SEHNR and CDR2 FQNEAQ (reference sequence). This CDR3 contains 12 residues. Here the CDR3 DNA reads TGTGCCAGCAGCCGCGGGGACAATGAGCAGTTCTTC. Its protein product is CASSRGDNEQFF.

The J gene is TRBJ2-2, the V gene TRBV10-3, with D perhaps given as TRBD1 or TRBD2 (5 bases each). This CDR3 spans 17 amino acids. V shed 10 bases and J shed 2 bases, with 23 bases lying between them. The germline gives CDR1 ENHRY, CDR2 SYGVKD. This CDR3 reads CATTKLRRGVNTGELFF. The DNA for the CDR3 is TGTGCCACTACGAAACTTAGAAGGGGAGTTAACACCGGGGAGCTGTTTTTT.

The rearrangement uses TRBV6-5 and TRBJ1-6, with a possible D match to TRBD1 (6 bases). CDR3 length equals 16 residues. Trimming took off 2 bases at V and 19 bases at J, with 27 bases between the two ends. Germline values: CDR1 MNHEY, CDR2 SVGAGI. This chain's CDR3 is CASSYTDFSLGTPLHF. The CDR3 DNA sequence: TGTGCCAGCAGTTACACGGACTTCAGTCTGGGGACACCACTACACTTT.

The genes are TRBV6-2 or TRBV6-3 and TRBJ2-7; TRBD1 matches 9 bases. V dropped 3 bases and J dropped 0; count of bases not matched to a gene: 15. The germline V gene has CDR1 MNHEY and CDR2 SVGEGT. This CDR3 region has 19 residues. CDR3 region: CASSYQPRDRVTFSYEQYF. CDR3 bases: TGTGCCAGCAGTTATCAACCCCGGGACAGGGTAACTTTCTCCTACGAGCAGTACTTC.

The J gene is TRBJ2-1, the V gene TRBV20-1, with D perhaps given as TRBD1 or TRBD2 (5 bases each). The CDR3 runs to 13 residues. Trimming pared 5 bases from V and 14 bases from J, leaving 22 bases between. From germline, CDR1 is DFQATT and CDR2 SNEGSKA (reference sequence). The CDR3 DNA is TGCAGTGCTGGATCAGGTGGGGGAAATGTGGAGTTCTTC. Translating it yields CSAGSGGGNVEFF.

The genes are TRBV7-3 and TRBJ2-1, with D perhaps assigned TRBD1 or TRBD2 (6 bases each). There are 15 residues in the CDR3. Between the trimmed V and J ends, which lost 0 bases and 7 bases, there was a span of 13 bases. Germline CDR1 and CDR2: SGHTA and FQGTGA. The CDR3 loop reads CASSLTGGPENEQFF. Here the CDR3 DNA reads TGTGCCAGCAGCTTAACGGGGGGCCCCGAAAATGAGCAGTTCTTC.

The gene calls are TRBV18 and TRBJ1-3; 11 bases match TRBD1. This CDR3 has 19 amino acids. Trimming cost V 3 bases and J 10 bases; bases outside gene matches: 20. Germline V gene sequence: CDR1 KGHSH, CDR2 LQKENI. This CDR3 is CASSPGASGQGGTEKTIYF. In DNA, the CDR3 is TGTGCCAGCTCACCCGGCGCTTCGGGACAGGGGGGAACTGAAAAAACCATATATTTT.